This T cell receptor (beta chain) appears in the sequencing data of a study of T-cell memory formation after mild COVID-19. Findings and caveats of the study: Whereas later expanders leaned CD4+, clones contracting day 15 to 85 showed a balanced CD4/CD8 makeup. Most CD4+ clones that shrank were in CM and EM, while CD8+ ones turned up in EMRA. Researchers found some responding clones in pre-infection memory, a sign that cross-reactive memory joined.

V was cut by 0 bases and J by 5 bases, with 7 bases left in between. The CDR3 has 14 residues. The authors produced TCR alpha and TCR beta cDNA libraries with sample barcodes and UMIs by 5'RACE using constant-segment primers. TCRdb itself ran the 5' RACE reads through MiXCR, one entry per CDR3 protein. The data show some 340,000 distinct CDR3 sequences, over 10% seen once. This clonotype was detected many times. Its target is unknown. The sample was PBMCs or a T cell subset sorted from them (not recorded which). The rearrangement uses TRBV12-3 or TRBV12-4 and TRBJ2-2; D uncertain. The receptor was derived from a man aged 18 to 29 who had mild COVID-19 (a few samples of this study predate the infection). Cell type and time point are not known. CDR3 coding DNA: TGTGCCAGCAGTTTAGCAGGGTCGACCGGGGAGCTGTTTTTT. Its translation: CASSLAGSTGELFF.